These 25 T cell receptor beta chains originate from one sample sequenced in a study of blood T cell repertoires in COVID-19. Using immunoSEQ multiplex PCR, the repertoire was profiled, and TCRdb retains in-frame clones only, with some absent. The sample lists roughly 200,000 clones, approximately 84% occurring once. The sequencing input was peripheral blood. The receptor set was obtained from a woman aged 80 or over with acute or convalescent COVID-19.

This clone has just one count. The genes are TRBV18 and TRBJ2-3, with 7 bases that match TRBD1. CDR3 length: 16 amino acids. The V and J ends lost 3 bases and 6 bases, in that order; junction bases with no gene match: 12. The germline CDR1 and CDR2 sequences are KGHSH and LQKENI. In DNA, the CDR3 is TGTGCCAGCTCACCTACGAACACAGGGGCTGGGGATACGCAGTATTTT. As protein: CASSPTNTGAGDTQYF.

The chain combines TRBV14 with TRBJ2-7, with D maybe TRBD2 (6 bases). V lost 0 bases, J lost 0 bases, and 6 bases lay in between. This CDR3 contains 14 residues. Germline V gene data show CDR1 as SGHDN and CDR2 as FVKESK. The CDR3 loop is CASSQEDYSYEQYF. In DNA form, the CDR3 reads TGTGCCAGCAGCCAAGAGGACTACTCCTACGAGCAGTACTTC.

The chain is built from TRBV9 and TRBJ1-3, with D unclear. CDR3 length: 16 amino acids. Trimming left V 0 bases short and J 2 bases short, with 12 bases between. The germline V gene encodes CDR1 SGDLS and CDR2 YYNGEE. In DNA, the CDR3 is TGTGCCAGCAGCGTAGTCGCGAGGGCCCCTGGAAACACCATATATTTT. Amino acid sequence: CASSVVARAPGNTIYF.

V usage is TRBV7-9 and J usage is TRBJ2-5, with D tentatively TRBD2 (6 bases). Germline assignment: CDR1 SEHNR and CDR2 FQNEAQ (reference sequence). This CDR3 region has 16 residues. With 6 bases removed from V and 0 bases from J, the gap between germline ends came to 17 bases. This chain's CDR3 is CASSSYGGAYQETQYF. The CDR3, as DNA: TGTGCCAGCAGTTCGTACGGGGGAGCGTACCAAGAGACCCAGTACTTC.

The V and J genes are TRBV29-1 and TRBJ2-1, with 7 positions matching TRBD1. The CDR3 extends over 13 amino acids. Losses at the gene ends were 3 bases for V and 7 bases for J; bases not matched to a gene: 6. The germline gives CDR1 SQVTM, CDR2 ANQGSEA. For the CDR3, the DNA is TGCAGCGTTGACAGGGGGTCATGGAATGAGCAGTTCTTC. It encodes CSVDRGSWNEQFF.

This rearrangement joins TRBV7-9 to TRBJ1-5, with TRBD1 matching over 7 bases. Germline CDR1 and CDR2: SEHNR and FQNEAQ (reference sequence). J gave up 0 bases and V 6 bases, and 8 bases lay outside the gene matches. The CDR3 has 16 amino acids. The CDR3 region has the DNA TGTGCCAGCAGTCTCACCGGGACAGTTAGCAATCAGCCCCAGCATTTT. It codes for CASSLTGTVSNQPQHF.

This clone came up many times. This chain links TRBV27 with TRBJ2-7; 10 bases agree with TRBD1. V was pared by 8 bases and J by 5 bases, with 9 bases of the junction left unmatched. CDR1 and CDR2 (germline): MNHEY, SMNVEV (reference sequence). The CDR3 length is 14 residues. CDR3 nucleotides: TGTGCCAGCGATACCGGGACAGGGGCCGACGAGCAGTACTTC. As protein: CASDTGTGADEQYF.

This sequence joins TRBV19 and TRBJ1-1; a weak D match, TRBD1 (6 bases). The V end was cut by 3 bases, the J end by 6 bases, with 14 bases between. In germline, CDR1 is LNHDA, CDR2 SQIVND (reference sequence). This CDR3 is 14 amino acids long. Here the CDR3 DNA reads TGTGCCAGTAGTATGGCCAGGGGAGTGCCTGAAGCTTTCTTT. Translated: CASSMARGVPEAFF.

The rearrangement joins TRBV27 to TRBJ2-7, with D possibly TRBD1 on 5 matching bases. V was trimmed by 5 bases and J by 3 bases, leaving 8 bases between them. The CDR3 is 12 amino acids. Germline loops: CDR1 MNHEY, CDR2 SMNVEV (reference sequence). The CDR3 sequence is CASSDQGYEQYF. CDR3 in DNA: TGTGCCAGCAGTGATCAGGGCTACGAGCAGTACTTC.

The CDR3 DNA is TGTGCCAGTAGTAATAGCGGGGGACAGTATATGAACACTGAAGCTTTCTTT. It yields the protein CASSNSGGQYMNTEAFF. The V and J genes are TRBV19 and TRBJ1-1; 7 bases match TRBD1. Trimming at V came to 4 bases and at J to 0 bases, leaving 11 bases not matched to a gene. The V gene's germline CDR1 is LNHDA and CDR2 SQIVND (reference sequence). CDR3 length: 17 amino acids.

The gene calls are TRBV27 and TRBJ1-1; 8 positions agree with TRBD1. The CDR3 consists of 14 residues. Germline V gene data show CDR1 as MNHEY and CDR2 as SMNVEV (reference sequence). The V segment lost 7 bases and the J segment 5 bases; nucleotides outside the gene matches: 9. This CDR3 reads CASTRTGRTTEAFF. CDR3 DNA: TGTGCCAGCACTCGGACAGGGAGGACGACTGAAGCTTTCTTT.

V usage is TRBV27 and J usage is TRBJ2-5; 7 nucleotides match TRBD2. The germline V gene has CDR1 MNHEY and CDR2 SMNVEV (reference sequence). Trimming took 2 bases from V and 2 from J; bases not matched to a gene: 5. This CDR3 spans 15 amino acids. The CDR3 bases are TGTGCCAGCAGTTTAAAGGGGACTATACAAGAGACCCAGTACTTC. This translates into CASSLKGTIQETQYF.

The chain has TRBV30 and TRBJ1-1; D ambiguous. Germline V lookup: CDR1 GTSNPN, CDR2 SVGIG (reference sequence). V was clipped by 0 bases and J by 1 base, with 6 bases between them. This CDR3 has 13 residues. CDR3 protein: CAWSVDSNTEAFF. The CDR3 bases are TGTGCCTGGAGTGTTGACTCGAACACTGAAGCTTTCTTT.

The V call is TRBV7-9, the J call TRBJ2-1, with 8 bases lining up with TRBD2. This CDR3 is 14 amino acids long. CDR1 is SEHNR, CDR2 FQNEAQ, per germline (reference sequence). Trimming at V came to 1 base and at J to 6 bases, leaving 2 bases not matched to a gene. The CDR3 loop reads CASSLVGTSNEQFF. For the CDR3, the DNA is TGTGCCAGCAGCTTAGTGGGGACTAGCAATGAGCAGTTCTTC.

The J gene is TRBJ1-6, the V gene TRBV6-6; D ambiguous. V lost 7 bases and J 13 bases, leaving 14 bases between the germline ends. Germline-derived CDR1 and CDR2 are MNHNY and SVGAGI (reference sequence). This CDR3 has 12 residues. The CDR3 loop reads CASTYSFFPLHF. The CDR3 region has the DNA TGTGCCAGCACCTATTCCTTCTTCCCCCTCCACTTT.

This chain links TRBV7-2 with TRBJ2-1; D may be TRBD1 (6 bases). CDR3 length: 18 amino acids. Trimming removed 5 bases at V and 7 bases at J, with 27 bases between. Germline CDR1 and CDR2: SGHTA and FQGNSA. CDR3 loop: CASSPLRQGPWGYNEQFF. DNA of the CDR3: TGTGCCAGCAGCCCCCTTCGGCAGGGGCCTTGGGGTTATAATGAGCAGTTCTTC.

The genes are TRBV7-8 and TRBJ1-1; D unresolved. Germline values: CDR1 SGHVS, CDR2 FQNEAQ. CDR3 length: 13 residues. The ends were cut back, 1 base at V and 2 bases at J, with 5 bases in the middle. CDR3 nucleotides: TGTGCCAGCAGCTTAGTACACAACACTGAAGCTTTCTTT. It is translated as CASSLVHNTEAFF.

This chain connects TRBV3-1 (or the pseudogene TRBV3-2) to TRBJ2-1, with 8 positions matching TRBD2. This CDR3 comprises 14 residues. The germline gives CDR1 LGHDT, CDR2 YNNKEL (reference sequence). V trimming: 4 bases; J trimming: 7 bases; junction bases outside the gene matches: 6. The DNA for the CDR3 is TGTGCCAGCAGCCCTTACGGGAGGGCGAATGAGCAGTTCTTC. It translates to CASSPYGRANEQFF.

V gene TRBV28 combines with J gene TRBJ2-7; D is possibly TRBD2 (5 bases). The V gene lost 4 bases and the J gene lost 3 bases, with 7 bases spanning the gap. In germline, CDR1 is MDHEN, CDR2 SYDVKM. The CDR3 totals 12 residues. DNA for the CDR3: TGTGCCAGCAGTTACGGGGACTACGAGCAGTACTTC. The encoded protein is CASSYGDYEQYF.

This clone appeared once. The chain uses TRBV15 and TRBJ1-2; D is possibly TRBD1 (5 bases). V lost 0 bases to trimming and J lost 4 bases, with 15 bases between them. Per germline, CDR1 LNHNV and CDR2 YYDKDF (reference sequence). CDR3 length: 16 residues. The CDR3 sequence: CATSRDWGRSLYGYTF. As DNA, the CDR3 is TGTGCCACCAGCAGAGATTGGGGCAGGTCCCTCTATGGCTACACCTTC.

This chain connects TRBV9 to TRBJ1-2, with D unclear. The V end lost 0 bases, the J end lost 7 bases, and 16 bases lay between the germline ends. Germline V gene data show CDR1 as SGDLS and CDR2 as YYNGEE. The CDR3 sequence is 15 residues long. The CDR3 region has the DNA TGTGCCAGCAGCGTAGGCCTCCCGCAGGTCGGTGGCTACACCTTC. Amino acid sequence: CASSVGLPQVGGYTF.

The rearrangement uses TRBV9 and TRBJ2-3, with a weak D call TRBD2 (6 bases). The germline V gene encodes CDR1 SGDLS and CDR2 YYNGEE. The V end was cut by 5 bases, the J end by 4 bases, with 20 bases between. This CDR3 has 16 residues. This CDR3 is CASSDRGRELADTQYF. The DNA for the CDR3 is TGTGCCAGCAGTGACCGGGGCCGGGAGTTGGCAGATACGCAGTATTTT.

This rearrangement joins TRBV7-2 to TRBJ2-1; the match to TRBD2 covers 7 bases. The CDR3 runs to 15 residues. The V gene's germline CDR1 is SGHTA and CDR2 FQGNSA. V dropped 3 bases and J dropped 7; count of bases not matched to a gene: 9. DNA of the CDR3: TGTGCCAGCAGCTTTTACGTGGGAGGGCCAAATGAGCAGTTCTTC. Its translation: CASSFYVGGPNEQFF.

This chain uses TRBV19 with TRBJ1-5; D not resolved. CDR1 LNHDA and CDR2 SQIVND come from the germline V gene (reference sequence). V gave up 3 bases and J gave up 0 bases, with 9 bases separating them. CDR3 length: 15 residues. As DNA, the CDR3 is TGTGCCAGTAGTATCGCAGACTATAGCAATCAGCCCCAGCATTTT. This encodes CASSIADYSNQPQHF.

The chain is built from TRBV6-1 and TRBJ2-5; 7 bases fit TRBD2. This CDR3 has 14 residues. The germline CDR1 and CDR2 sequences are MNHNS and SASEGT. Losses at the gene ends were 6 bases for V and 3 bases for J; bases not matched to a gene: 7. The CDR3 DNA is TGTGCCAGCAGGGGTCGGGGGGAAAAAGAGACCCAGTACTTC. It yields the protein CASRGRGEKETQYF.